This passage covers 11 T cell receptor beta chains from one sample sequenced in a study of Ad26.COV2.S vaccination and SARS-CoV-2 variants. Specified treatment: approximately 18 received Ad26.COV2.S at low or high dose, single or two shots; about five received placebo; per-sample allocation not given. Each sample was drawn 63 days after the first injection (of vaccine or placebo). Sequenced by immunoSEQ multiplex PCR; TCRdb stores in-frame clones only, minus some. The sample lists 400,000 to 450,000 clones, 75% to 95% occurring once. The starting material was peripheral blood, obtained in a trial of Ad26.COV2.S vaccine versus placebo. The receptors originated from a person aged 18-65 years who received the Ad26.COV2.S COVID-19 vaccine or a placebo.

There are a few counts of this clone. J is TRBJ1-2 and V is TRBV12-3 or TRBV12-4; D ambiguous. The V and J ends lost 1 base and 8 bases respectively, with 8 bases between them. The CDR3 sequence is 12 residues long. Here the CDR3 reads CASSLDRMGYTF. The CDR3 DNA sequence: TGTGCCAGCAGTTTAGATCGGATGGGCTACACCTTC.

This rearrangement joins TRBV9 to TRBJ2-1; 13 nucleotides match TRBD2. Germline CDR1 is SGDLS and CDR2 is YYNGEE. This CDR3 is built from 14 residues. The V gene end was trimmed by 4 bases and the J gene end by 15 bases; junction bases not matched to a gene: 10. The CDR3 loop reads CASSSGLAGASRFF. The CDR3 DNA reads TGTGCCAGCAGCTCTGGACTAGCGGGAGCCAGTCGGTTCTTC.

The CDR3 region is CASSLETSGYNEQFF. For the CDR3, the DNA is TGCGCCAGCAGCTTGGAGACTAGCGGATACAATGAGCAGTTCTTC. The chain employs TRBV5-1 and TRBJ2-1; 9 bases are shared with TRBD2. Germline lookup yields CDR1 SGHRS and CDR2 YFSETQ. J gave up 4 bases and V 0 bases, and 2 bases lay outside the gene matches. CDR3 length: 15 amino acids.

V and J are TRBV27 and TRBJ1-2; 7 bases are a match to TRBD1. The J segment lost 2 bases and the V segment lost 2 bases, leaving 2 bases of the junction unmatched. The germline V gene encodes CDR1 MNHEY and CDR2 SMNVEV (reference sequence). This CDR3 contains 14 residues. This CDR3 is CASSLKGQNYGYTF. DNA for the CDR3: TGTGCCAGCAGTTTAAAGGGACAGAACTATGGCTACACCTTC.

V is TRBV11-3 and J is TRBJ2-2; D might be TRBD2 (7 bases). The germline V gene encodes CDR1 SGHNT and CDR2 YENEEA. The germline V and J ends were trimmed by 5 bases and 6 bases, with 16 bases remaining between them. The CDR3 has 15 residues. The CDR3 DNA sequence: TGTGCCAGCAGCCCCCCTTGGGGGGGCCCCGGGGAGCTGTTTTTT. Residues: CASSPPWGGPGELFF.

This clone has just one count. The chain is built from TRBV28 and TRBJ2-7, with D unclear. Trimming took 7 bases from V and 2 from J, leaving 15 bases between them. The CDR3 extends over 14 amino acids. Germline CDR1 is MDHEN and CDR2 is SYDVKM. CDR3 bases: TGTGCCAGCACCTCCGGGCCTAAAGCCTACGAGCAGTACTTC. This sequence encodes CASTSGPKAYEQYF. Together with reference TRBV28 and TRBJ2-7, the CDR3 gives the full variable domain: DVKVTQSSRYLVKRTGEKVFLECVQDMDHENMFWYRQDPGLGLRLIYFSYDVKMKEKGDIPEGYSVSREKKERFSLILESASTNQTSMYLCASTSGPKAYEQYFGPGTRLTVT.

This clone was seen once. The chain links TRBV30 to TRBJ2-1, with D possibly being TRBD2 (5 bases). This CDR3 contains 14 residues. The germline V gene has CDR1 GTSNPN and CDR2 SVGIG (reference sequence). Trimming cost V 7 bases and J 5 bases, with 18 bases left between them. CDR3 sequence reads: CALETGSPNNEQFF. The CDR3 nucleotides are TGTGCCTTGGAGACGGGGTCTCCAAACAATGAGCAGTTCTTC.

J is TRBJ2-7 and V is TRBV7-9; D gene ambiguous. This CDR3 is 13 amino acids long. Germline-derived CDR1 and CDR2 are SEHNR and FQNEAQ (reference sequence). V was pared by 1 base and J by 7 bases, with 11 bases between. CDR3 protein: CASSLESAWEQYF. The DNA of the CDR3 is TGTGCCAGCAGCTTAGAAAGTGCGTGGGAGCAGTACTTC.

The chain couples TRBV27 to TRBJ2-5, with D unresolved. Deletions cut 5 bases from V and 5 bases from J, with 9 bases between. CDR3 size: 12 residues. Germline values: CDR1 MNHEY, CDR2 SMNVEV (reference sequence). CDR3 bases: TGTGCCAGCAGTACTGGGCTGGAGACCCAGTACTTC. Its protein is CASSTGLETQYF.

The chain recombines TRBV29-1 with TRBJ2-1; 8 bases map to TRBD2. Looked up from germline, CDR1 is SQVTM and CDR2 is ANQGSEA. The CDR3 runs 13 residues. The V gene end was trimmed by 1 base and the J gene end by 6 bases; junction bases not matched to a gene: 2. The chain's CDR3 is CSVEGGTSNEQFF. CDR3 DNA: TGCAGCGTTGAAGGGGGGACTAGCAATGAGCAGTTCTTC.

V is TRBV7-8 and J is TRBJ2-1; 10 bases match TRBD1. J lost 7 bases, V lost 5 bases, and 11 bases had no gene match. The CDR3 has 16 residues. Germline CDR1 SGHVS, CDR2 FQNEAQ. The CDR3 spells CASSVRTRQGANEQFF. The DNA of the CDR3 is TGTGCCAGCAGCGTACGAACTAGACAGGGGGCGAATGAGCAGTTCTTC.